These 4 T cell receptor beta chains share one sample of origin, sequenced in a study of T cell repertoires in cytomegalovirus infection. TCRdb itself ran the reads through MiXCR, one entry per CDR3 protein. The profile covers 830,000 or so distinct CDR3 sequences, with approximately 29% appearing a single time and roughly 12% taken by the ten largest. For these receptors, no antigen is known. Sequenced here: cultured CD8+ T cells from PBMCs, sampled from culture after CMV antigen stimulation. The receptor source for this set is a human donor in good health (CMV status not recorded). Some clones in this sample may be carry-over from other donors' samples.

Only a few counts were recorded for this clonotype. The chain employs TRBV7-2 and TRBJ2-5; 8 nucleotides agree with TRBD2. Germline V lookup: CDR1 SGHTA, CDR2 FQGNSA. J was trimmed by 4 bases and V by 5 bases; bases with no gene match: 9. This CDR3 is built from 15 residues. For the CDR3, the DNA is TGTGCCAGCAGCCCGGGGACTAGGTGGGGAGAGACCCAGTACTTC. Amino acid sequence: CASSPGTRWGETQYF.

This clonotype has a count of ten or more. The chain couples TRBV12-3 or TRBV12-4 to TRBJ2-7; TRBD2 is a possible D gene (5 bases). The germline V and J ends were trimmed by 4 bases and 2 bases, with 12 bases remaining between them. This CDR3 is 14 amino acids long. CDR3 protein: CASSSEGYPYEQYF. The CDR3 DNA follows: TGTGCCAGCAGTTCAGAGGGTTACCCCTACGAGCAGTACTTC.

CDR3 in amino acids: CATQLENEQFF. CDR3 DNA: TGTGCCACCCAACTAGAAAATGAGCAGTTCTTC. The rearrangement links TRBV7-2 to TRBJ2-1; D possibly corresponds to TRBD2 (5 bases). The CDR3 runs 11 residues. The germline V gene has CDR1 SGHTA and CDR2 FQGNSA. Deletions cut 10 bases from V and 7 bases from J, with 11 bases between.

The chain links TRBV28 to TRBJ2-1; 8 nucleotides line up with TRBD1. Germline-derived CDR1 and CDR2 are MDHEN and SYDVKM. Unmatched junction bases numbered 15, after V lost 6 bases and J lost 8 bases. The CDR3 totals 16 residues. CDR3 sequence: CASSSRQGAGVDEQFF. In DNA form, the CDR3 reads TGTGCCAGCAGCTCCCGTCAGGGGGCCGGCGTCGATGAGCAGTTCTTC.